This T cell receptor beta chain comes out of a study of T cell responses to AZD1222 COVID-19 vaccine. Clones were read by immunoSEQ multiplex PCR, and TCRdb kept only the in-frame ones, dropping some. The profile shows about 80,000 clones, approximately 85% of them singletons. Germline V gene data show CDR1 as LNHDA and CDR2 as SQIVND (reference sequence). The CDR3 covers 17 residues. J gave up 3 bases and V 5 bases, and 10 bases lay outside the gene matches. The receptor's source is an adult who received the AZD1222 COVID-19 vaccine. This chain connects TRBV19 to TRBJ2-2, with 9 bases aligning to TRBD2. The source was peripheral blood, collected 28 days after the second AZD1222 dose. The CDR3 spells CASSGRRTSVDTGELFF. CDR3 nucleotide sequence: TGTGCCAGTAGTGGCCGTCGGACTAGCGTAGACACCGGGGAGCTGTTTTTT.